This T cell receptor (beta chain) was obtained from a study of T-cell memory formation after mild COVID-19. This clonotype was seen a handful of times. MiXCR was run by TCRdb on the 5' RACE reads, yielding one entry per CDR3 protein. The sample holds about 130,000 distinct CDR3 sequences; more than 15% are singletons and the top ten take about 5%. The trim removed 9 bases at V and 0 bases at J, leaving 1 base unmatched. The V gene's germline CDR1 is KGHDR and CDR2 SFDVKD. The CDR3 spans 12 residues. The chain uses TRBV24-1 and TRBJ2-7, with TRBD1 matching over 7 bases. Sequencing was performed on PBMCs or a T cell subset sorted from them (not recorded which). This sequence was found in a young man who had mild COVID-19 (a few samples of this study predate the infection). Cell type and time point are not known. In nucleotides, the CDR3 is TGTGCCACCCGGGACAGCTCCTACGAGCAGTACTTC. As protein: CATRDSSYEQYF.